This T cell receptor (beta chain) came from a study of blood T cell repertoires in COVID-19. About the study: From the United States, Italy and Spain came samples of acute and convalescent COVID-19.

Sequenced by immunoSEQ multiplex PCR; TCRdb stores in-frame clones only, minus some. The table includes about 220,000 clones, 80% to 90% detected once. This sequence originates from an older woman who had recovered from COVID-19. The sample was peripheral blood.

The CDR3 DNA reads as TGTGCCAGCAGACGACAGGGGCCGCCGGGGGGCTACACCTTC. It is translated as CASRRQGPPGGYTF. The chain couples TRBV5-6 to TRBJ1-2; 8 nucleotides line up with TRBD1. The CDR3 is made up of 14 amino acids. Germline V lookup: CDR1 SGHDT, CDR2 YYEEEE. V was pared by 5 bases and J by 8 bases, with 11 bases of the junction left unmatched.